This T cell receptor (beta chain) was profiled in a study of metastatic and nonmetastatic thyroid tumors. Study-level information: Repertoires from malignant and benign thyroid patients were compared across blood and tumor or nodule tissue. The study, taken as a whole, reports: The reported finding was significantly higher TCR beta diversity in malignant thyroid tumors relative to benign nodules, in blood and tumor.

Thyroid surgery was preceded by no treatment in any patient. By sample fraction, this clone is medium-sized. The antigen remains unidentified. Germline CDR1 reads MDHEN; CDR2 reads SYDVKM. This CDR3 region has 13 residues. Trimming pared 6 bases from V and 1 base from J, leaving 9 bases between. Original methodology: The authors used CDR3 differences across clinicopathological groups to build a distant-metastasis classifier for papillary thyroid cancer. With MiXCR, TCRdb reprocessed the PCR reads. For this entry, the V and J calls and clone size follow TCRdb and not the study's own pipeline. Found here are 75,000 to 100,000 clones, 9.5% to 15% of them singletons; the top ten hold about 11%.

This receptor was obtained from a female donor with papillary thyroid cancer or a benign thyroid nodule (not recorded which). Some clones in this sample may be carry-over from other donors' samples. The chain has TRBV28 and TRBJ1-1; D gene ambiguous. The material sequenced was blood. The CDR3 here is CASRPQRNTEAFF. The CDR3 nucleotides are TGTGCCAGCAGGCCTCAGAGGAACACTGAAGCTTTCTTT.